Presented here are 11 T cell receptor beta chains from one specimen sequenced in a study of blood T cell repertoires in COVID-19. Produced via immunoSEQ multiplex PCR; TCRdb's table is partial and in-frame only. The sample records 200,000 to 250,000 clones, about three quarters being singletons. The sequenced sample consisted of peripheral blood. These receptors all stem from a woman in her seventies with acute or convalescent COVID-19.

The rearrangement joins TRBV5-5 to TRBJ2-5; no definite D call. This CDR3 spans 13 amino acids. Germline V gene data show CDR1 as SGHKS and CDR2 as YYEKEE (reference sequence). V lost 2 bases and J 2 bases, leaving 7 bases between the germline ends. The CDR3 DNA follows: TGTGCCAGCAGCTTATATTCTCAAGAGACCCAGTACTTC. It specifies CASSLYSQETQYF.

This clone was counted a single time. This rearrangement joins TRBV5-4 to TRBJ1-2, with 8 bases fitting TRBD1. Trimming took 4 bases from V and 8 from J; bases not matched to a gene: 7. The CDR3 totals 13 residues. Germline V gene sequence: CDR1 SGHNT, CDR2 YYREEE (reference sequence). CDR3 region: CASSLQGERGYTF. The CDR3 DNA follows: TGTGCCAGCAGCCTACAGGGGGAGAGAGGCTACACCTTC.

The chain has TRBV18 and TRBJ1-1, with 7 bases identical to TRBD1. This CDR3 comprises 14 residues. Germline V gene lookup returns CDR1 KGHSH and CDR2 LQKENI. The ends lost 6 bases at V and 4 bases at J; junction bases unmatched: 8. The CDR3 protein is CASSRDSTSTEAFF. CDR3 DNA: TGTGCCAGCTCGCGGGACAGTACAAGCACTGAAGCTTTCTTT.

This clone has just one count. The CDR3 nucleotides read TGTGCCAGCAGCTCAAGTAGGAACACTGAAGCTTTCTTT. It yields the protein CASSSSRNTEAFF. The J gene is TRBJ1-1, the V gene TRBV12-3 or TRBV12-4; D uncertain. Trimming took off 6 bases at V and 1 base at J, with 9 bases between the two ends. The CDR3 is 13 amino acids.

V gene TRBV7-2 combines with J gene TRBJ2-6; D is ambiguous. The CDR3 length is 15 residues. The V end was cut by 3 bases, the J end by 2 bases, with 8 bases between. Per germline, CDR1 SGHTA and CDR2 FQGNSA. CDR3: CASSLELTGANVLTF. Written as DNA, the CDR3 is TGTGCCAGCAGCTTGGAGCTAACTGGGGCCAACGTCCTGACTTTC.

V usage is TRBV7-2 and J usage is TRBJ1-2; 7 bases agree with TRBD1. V lost 5 bases and J lost 4; bases outside the gene matches: 7. Germline CDR1 reads SGHTA; CDR2 reads FQGNSA. This CDR3 spans 14 amino acids. CDR3 sequence (DNA): TGTGCCAGCAGCGGCGGACAGGAGTCCTATGGCTACACCTTC. Its translation is CASSGGQESYGYTF.

The gene calls are TRBV5-5 and TRBJ1-2; D not resolved. Germline assignment: CDR1 SGHKS and CDR2 YYEKEE (reference sequence). The ends were cut back, 5 bases at V and 1 base at J, with 12 bases in the middle. This CDR3 has 14 residues. CDR3 residues: CASSYLRVNYGYTF. CDR3 nucleotides: TGTGCCAGCAGTTACCTACGGGTTAACTATGGCTACACCTTC. Full variable domain (rest looked up from reference TRBV5-5 and TRBJ1-2): DAGVTQSPTHLIKTRGQQVTLRCSPISGHKSVSWYQQVLGQGPQFIFQYYEKEERGRGNFPDRFSARQFPNYSSELNVNALLLGDSALYLCASSYLRVNYGYTFGSGTRLTVV.

The V and J genes are TRBV24-1 and TRBJ2-1; TRBD1 matches at 8 bases. The J segment lost 2 bases and the V segment lost 3 bases, leaving 8 bases of the junction unmatched. Per the germline V gene, CDR1 is KGHDR and CDR2 is SFDVKD. CDR3 size: 17 residues. DNA of the CDR3: TGTGCCACCAGTGATCGTAAGGGACAGGCGCCCTACAATGAGCAGTTCTTC. Protein: CATSDRKGQAPYNEQFF.

The chain recombines TRBV12-3 or TRBV12-4 with TRBJ1-2; a weak D match, TRBD1 (5 bases). There are 13 residues in the CDR3. Between the trimmed V and J ends, which lost 1 base and 5 bases, there was a span of 8 bases. CDR3 sequence: CASSLVGDYGYTF. In nucleotides, the CDR3 is TGTGCCAGCAGTTTAGTAGGGGATTATGGCTACACCTTC.

The chain is built from TRBV2 and TRBJ2-1; the match to TRBD2 covers 7 bases. The CDR3 covers 14 residues. Germline CDR1 reads SNHLY; CDR2 reads FYNNEI. With V trimmed by 8 bases and J by 8 bases, 12 bases remained unmatched. The CDR3 sequence: CASAPGTIVDEQFF. In DNA form, the CDR3 reads TGTGCCAGCGCCCCCGGGACTATCGTCGATGAGCAGTTCTTC.

The chain links TRBV7-7 to TRBJ2-3; unclear D gene. There are 13 residues in the CDR3. V lost 4 bases and J lost 0, with 5 bases in between. Germline lookup yields CDR1 SSHAT and CDR2 FNYEAQ (reference sequence). The CDR3 DNA reads as TGTGCCAGCAGCTCAGGAAGCACAGATACGCAGTATTTT. This gives the protein CASSSGSTDTQYF.